This T cell receptor beta chain was documented in a study of blood T cell repertoires in COVID-19 (dated by TCRdb to the early 2020s). Concerning the study at large: Samples covering the acute and convalescent phases of COVID-19 were provided by collaborators in the United States, Italy and Spain. Nearly every sample came with metadata listing a de-identified subject ID, COVID-19 status, age in years and sex. The material from the prospective study consisted of cDNA or gDNA derived from T cells, B-cell-depleted T cells, or PBMCs. A freely available public database, intended as a resource for researchers studying the immune response to SARS-CoV-2, is where the repertoires were released. Where available, HLA class I and class II types were obtained from metadata supplied by the sample provider rather than from assay-based typing. Deeply sampled blood TCRbeta repertoires from subjects exposed to, actively infected with, or recovered from COVID-19 were included in the dataset. The samples were drawn from the first 160 participants of the ongoing ImmuneRACE study and from over a thousand subjects provided by 6 global collaborators. General findings and caveats noted by the study authors: Clinical and demographic metadata were provided uncurated, with the amount varying by source and participant.

The immunoSEQ Assay, a bias-controlled multiplex PCR, was used to amplify TCRbeta CDR3 regions from genomic DNA. In the authors' own workflow: The number of nucleated cells in each sample was estimated from the amplification of reference gene primers within the assay. To quantify the absolute abundance of each unique TCRbeta CDR3 rearrangement, sequence reads were collapsed and filtered. For each sample, productive Simpson clonality was calculated by taking the square root of Simpson's diversity index across productive rearrangements. The table comes from immuneACCESS by way of TCRdb, which keeps in-frame sequences with V and J called. Part of the clones is missing from these tables; in studies checked, under half for an unresolved V gene and the rest for unknown reasons. V, J and clone size were drawn from that table, and D and trimming were deduced from the DNA. The sample table shows about 250,000 clones, and about 80% are seen once. Around 3.7% of the sample lies in the top ten.

Participants in the prospective study were aged roughly 18 to 89 years, lived in under 30 United States geographic areas, and enrolled through a virtual design. Cohort assignment in the prospective study relied on participant-reported clinical history from a screening survey and a study questionnaire. Recovered participants in ImmuneRACE Cohort 3 were defined by two consecutive negative NP/OP PCR tests, clearance by a healthcare professional, or resolution of symptoms. In the prospective study, whole blood, serum and a nasopharyngeal or oropharyngeal swab were collected from each participant by mobile phlebotomists. Prospective study participants could optionally give additional blood draws and questionnaires over an approximately 2-month period. Blood samples from the prospective study were shipped frozen or at room temperature prior to DNA extraction. The CDR3, cysteine through phenylalanine, is 15 amino acids long. CDR3 DNA only is kept here, 45 bases in frame from base 1. V is pruned by 1 base and J by 1 base, leaving 3 bases of the junction without a gene match. The germline V gene specifies SGHNT as CDR1 and YENEEA as CDR2.

Turning to this clone: Its antigen specificity is not known. Base qualities are missing; no much larger clone stands one base away.

Sequencing was carried out using PBMCs or T cells enriched from blood (not recorded which). This TCR came from a middle-aged man who had recovered from COVID-19. The receptor chain draws on TRBV11-3 and TRBJ1-1; TRBD1 agrees with 7 junctional bases. CDR3 protein: CASSLAGQENTEAFF. The DNA is as follows: TGTGCCAGCAGCTTAGCAGGACAGGAGAACACTGAAGCTTTCTTT.